The table lists the clone carrying this T cell receptor (beta chain) with a few counts. The antigen is undetermined. Each single cDNA molecule received a unique molecular identifier. One entry per CDR3 protein, called by TCRdb with MiXCR from the 5' RACE reads. Of 60,000 to 75,000 distinct CDR3 sequences listed, around 10% are singletons. The sample comes from a study of early T cells in non-severe SARS-CoV-2 infection. At the level of the study: Chains were not paired, and sequencing was done on bulk RNA from unsorted whole blood. General study findings and limits: The VDJdb matching leaned toward anti-spike CD8 responses and overlooked private and CD4 specificities.

This receptor was obtained from an adult who was a healthcare worker with PCR-confirmed SARS-CoV-2 infection or an uninfected control (not recorded which). Sequences were derived from whole blood, sampled at baseline.

The CDR3 loop reads CASSSPTGGKANEKLFF. The CDR3 DNA follows: TGTGCCAGCAGCTCCCCAACCGGGGGGAAGGCTAATGAAAAACTGTTTTTT. This chain uses TRBV7-6 with TRBJ1-4; D possibly corresponds to TRBD1 (5 bases). The CDR3 loop spans 17 amino acids. CDR1 is SGHVS and CDR2 is FNYEAQ in the germline V gene. Trimming stripped 4 bases from V and 3 bases from J, with 18 bases between.